Listed here is a single TCR beta chain. Antigen unknown. The data stem from a study of T cells in Graves' hyperthyroidism and ophthalmopathy. Findings and caveats of the study: Ophthalmopathy onset followed model prediction by a median roughly six months.

The definition of stable Graves' hyperthyroidism was no ophthalmopathy progression within 18 months. Researchers barred patients who had uncontrolled infection, other autoimmune disease, pregnancy or lactation. The source of the PBMCs was roughly 10 ml of fresh peripheral blood. Authors of the study amplified TCR beta CDR3 regions from RNA transcripts. The HTBI primer set served for first-round RT-PCR of the TCR CDR3. A single record per CDR3 protein comes from TCRdb applying MiXCR to the multiplex PCR reads. The sample includes about 700,000 distinct CDR3 sequences, 13% to 15% of them seen just once. Trimming cost V 2 bases and J 0 bases; bases outside gene matches: 7. CDR1 is MNHNS and CDR2 is SASEGT in the germline V gene. The CDR3 runs 16 residues.

The sample consisted of blood. This chain links TRBV6-1 with TRBJ2-7; TRBD2 aligns across 7 bases. The TCR was taken from a woman younger than 35 with Graves' hyperthyroidism. The CDR3 loop reads CASSEWEGGPSYEQYF. The CDR3, as DNA: TGTGCCAGCAGTGAATGGGAGGGAGGGCCCTCCTACGAGCAGTACTTC.